Each of the 3 T cell receptor beta chains below was sequenced from the same sample in a study of radiotherapy plus CTLA-4 blockade in lung cancer. TCRdb's copy holds only in-frame clones and misses some; the assay was immunoSEQ multiplex PCR. In the table there are fewer than 140,000 clones, around 85% of which are singletons. This specimen was peripheral blood, taken from a patient treated with radiotherapy plus ipilimumab. The receptors were sampled from a human donor with non-small cell lung cancer that progressed on radiotherapy plus ipilimumab. Some clones in this sample may be carry-over from other donors' samples.

The sample holds a few counts of this clone. V usage is TRBV4-3 and J usage is TRBJ2-2; TRBD1 agrees at 8 bases. CDR1 LGHNA and CDR2 YSLEER come from the germline V gene. Trimming at V came to 4 bases and at J to 1 base, leaving 2 bases not matched to a gene. The CDR3 extends over 15 amino acids. CDR3 region: CASSRDRLNTGELFF. The CDR3 DNA reads as TGCGCCAGCAGCCGGGACAGGCTGAACACCGGGGAGCTGTTTTTT.

CDR3 DNA: TGTGCCAGCAGTCCGGGGGGTTTTAACTATGGCTACACCTTC. Translated: CASSPGGFNYGYTF. This chain connects TRBV25-1 to TRBJ1-2, with a possible D match to TRBD1 (5 bases). Per germline, CDR1 MGHDK and CDR2 SYGVNS. Deletions cut 5 bases from V and 1 base from J, with 11 bases between. There are 14 residues in the CDR3.

The CDR3 spells CASSSRVGPNNEQFF. In nucleotides, the CDR3 is TGTGCCAGCAGCTCCAGGGTAGGGCCAAACAATGAGCAGTTCTTC. The chain carries TRBV5-4 and TRBJ2-1; tentatively, D is TRBD1 (5 bases). Germline V gene lookup returns CDR1 SGHNT and CDR2 YYREEE (reference sequence). The V gene lost 3 bases and the J gene lost 5 bases, with 15 bases spanning the gap. The CDR3 is 15 residues long. Full variable domain (outside the CDR3, taken from reference TRBV5-4 and TRBJ2-1): ETGVTQSPTHLIKTRGQQVTLRCSSQSGHNTVSWYQQALGQGPQFIFQYYREEENGRGNFPPRFSGLQFPNYSSELNVNALELDDSALYLCASSSRVGPNNEQFFGPGTRLTVL.